At least ten counts were recorded for the clone carrying this TCR beta chain. Its target is not known. A TCRbeta library incorporating unique molecular identifiers was prepared. TCRdb re-called the PCR reads with MiXCR, one entry per CDR3 protein. The profile shows about 600,000 distinct CDR3 sequences, 10% to 15% of them singletons. From germline, CDR1 is SGDLS and CDR2 YYNGEE. Unmatched junction bases numbered 6, after V lost 4 bases and J lost 0 bases. CDR3 length: 15 residues. The sample comes from a study of T-cell reconstitution after alpha-beta-depleted transplantation in children. Findings and caveats of the study: Most T-cell counts and diversity one year after the transplant came from T cells that were newly produced. It was reported that alpha-beta T cells came from several hundred expanded graft clones (about two months after transplant).

The chain recombines TRBV9 with TRBJ2-7; 8 nucleotides line up with TRBD2. The TCR was taken from a male patient younger than 18 who had a stem cell transplant for acute myeloid leukemia, so the T cells may come from the graft donor. Sequencing was performed on PBMCs, mostly from graft donor cells, taken 360 days after TCRalphabeta/CD19-depleted stem cell transplant. The CDR3 coding sequence is TGTGCCAGCAGCCCCAGGAGCGGGAGCTCCTACGAGCAGTACTTC. It yields the protein CASSPRSGSSYEQYF.